This T cell receptor (beta chain) was found in a study of CD8+ T cells in alopecia areata. This CDR3 has 14 residues. The V and J ends lost 6 bases and 3 bases respectively, with 16 bases between them. The germline CDR1 and CDR2 sequences are SQVTM and ANQGSEA. Extraction and reverse transcription of RNA yielded cDNA as the sequencing template. Assay: immunoSEQ multiplex PCR; the TCRdb copy retains only in-frame clones and omits some. The table has under 250,000 clones, approximately 60% seen once. This clone was picked up a small number of times. The V gene is TRBV29-1, the J gene TRBJ2-3, with D possibly being TRBD1 (5 bases). This TCR derives from a human donor in good health. Sequencing was carried out using CD8+ T cells sorted from blood. CDR3 protein: CSVATDWGTDTQYF. The CDR3 region has the DNA TGCAGCGTCGCGACAGACTGGGGTACAGATACGCAGTATTTT.